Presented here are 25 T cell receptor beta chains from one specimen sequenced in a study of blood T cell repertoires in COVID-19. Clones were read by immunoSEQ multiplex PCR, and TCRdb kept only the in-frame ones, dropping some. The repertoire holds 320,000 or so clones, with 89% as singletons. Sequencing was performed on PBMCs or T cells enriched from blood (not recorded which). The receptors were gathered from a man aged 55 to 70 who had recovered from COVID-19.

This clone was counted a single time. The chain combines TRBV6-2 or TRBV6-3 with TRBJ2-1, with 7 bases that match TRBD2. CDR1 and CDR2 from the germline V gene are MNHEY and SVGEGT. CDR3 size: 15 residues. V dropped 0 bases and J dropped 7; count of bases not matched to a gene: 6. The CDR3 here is CASSYSAGALNEQFF. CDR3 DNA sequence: TGTGCCAGCAGTTACTCTGCGGGAGCTTTGAATGAGCAGTTCTTC.

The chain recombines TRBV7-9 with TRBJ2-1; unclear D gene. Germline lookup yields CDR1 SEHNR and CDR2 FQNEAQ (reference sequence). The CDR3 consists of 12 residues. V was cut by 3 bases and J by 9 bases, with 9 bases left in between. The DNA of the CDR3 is TGTGCCAGCAGCTTGGTCTCGCGTGAGCAGTTCTTC. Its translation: CASSLVSREQFF.

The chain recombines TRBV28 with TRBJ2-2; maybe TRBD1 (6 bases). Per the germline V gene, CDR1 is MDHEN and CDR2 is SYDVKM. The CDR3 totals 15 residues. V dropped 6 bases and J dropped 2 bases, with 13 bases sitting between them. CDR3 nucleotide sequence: TGTGCCAGCAGGACCGGGACACTTAACACCGGGGAGCTGTTTTTT. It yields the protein CASRTGTLNTGELFF.

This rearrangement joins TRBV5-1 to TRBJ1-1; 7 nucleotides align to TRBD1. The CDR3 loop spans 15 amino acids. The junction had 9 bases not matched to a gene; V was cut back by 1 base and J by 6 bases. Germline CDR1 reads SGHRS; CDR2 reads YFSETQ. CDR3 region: CASSLNTGEGPEAFF. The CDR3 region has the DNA TGCGCCAGCAGCTTGAACACAGGGGAAGGGCCTGAAGCTTTCTTT.

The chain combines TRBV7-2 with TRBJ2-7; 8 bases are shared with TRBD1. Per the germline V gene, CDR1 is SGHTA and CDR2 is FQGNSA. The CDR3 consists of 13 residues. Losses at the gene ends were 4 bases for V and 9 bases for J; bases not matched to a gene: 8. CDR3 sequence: CASSSRTGPGQYF. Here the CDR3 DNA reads TGTGCCAGCAGCTCCCGGACAGGGCCAGGGCAGTACTTC.

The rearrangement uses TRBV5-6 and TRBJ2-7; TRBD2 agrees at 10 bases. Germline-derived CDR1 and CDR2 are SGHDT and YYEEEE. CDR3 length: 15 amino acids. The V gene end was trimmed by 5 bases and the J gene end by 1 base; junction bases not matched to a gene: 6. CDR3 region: CASRLGLASSYEQYF. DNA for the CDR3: TGTGCCAGCAGACTGGGACTAGCGTCGTCCTACGAGCAGTACTTC. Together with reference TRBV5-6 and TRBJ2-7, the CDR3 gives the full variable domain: DAGVTQSPTHLIKTRGQQVTLRCSPKSGHDTVSWYQQALGQGPQFIFQYYEEEERQRGNFPDRFSGHQFPNYSSELNVNALLLGDSALYLCASRLGLASSYEQYFGPGTRLTVT.

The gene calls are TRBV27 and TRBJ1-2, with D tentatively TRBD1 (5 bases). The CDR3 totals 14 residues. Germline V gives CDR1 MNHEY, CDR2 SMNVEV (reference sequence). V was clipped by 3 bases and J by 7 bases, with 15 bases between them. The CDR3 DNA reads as TGTGCCAGCAGTTTTACTTTTAGGGGTCGTGGCTACACCTTC. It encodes CASSFTFRGRGYTF.

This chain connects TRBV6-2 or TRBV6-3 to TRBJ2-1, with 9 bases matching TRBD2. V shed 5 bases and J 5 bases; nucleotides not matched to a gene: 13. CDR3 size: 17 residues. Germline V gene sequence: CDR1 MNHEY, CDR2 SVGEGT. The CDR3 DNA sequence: TGTGCCAGCAGTGGCCTAGCGGGGTCCATTGAGGACAATGAGCAGTTCTTC. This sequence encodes CASSGLAGSIEDNEQFF.

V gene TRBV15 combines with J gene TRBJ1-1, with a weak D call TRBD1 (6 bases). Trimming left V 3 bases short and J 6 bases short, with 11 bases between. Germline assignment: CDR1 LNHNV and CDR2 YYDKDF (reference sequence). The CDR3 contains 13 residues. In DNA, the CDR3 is TGTGCCACCAGCAGGGCCGCAGGGGCTGAAGCTTTCTTT. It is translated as CATSRAAGAEAFF.

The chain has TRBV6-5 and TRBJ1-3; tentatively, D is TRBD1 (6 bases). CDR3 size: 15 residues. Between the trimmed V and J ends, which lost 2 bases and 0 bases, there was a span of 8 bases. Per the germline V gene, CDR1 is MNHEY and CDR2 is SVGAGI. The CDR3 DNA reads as TGTGCCAGCAGTTACGACAGGAGCTCTGGAAACACCATATATTTT. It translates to CASSYDRSSGNTIYF.

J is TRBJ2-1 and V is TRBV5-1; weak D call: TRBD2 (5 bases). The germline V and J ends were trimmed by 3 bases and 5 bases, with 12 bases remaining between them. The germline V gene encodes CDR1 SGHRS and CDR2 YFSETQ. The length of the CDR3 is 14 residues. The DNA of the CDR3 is TGCGCCAGCAGCTCTGGCGGGCCGAACAATGAGCAGTTCTTC. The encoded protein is CASSSGGPNNEQFF. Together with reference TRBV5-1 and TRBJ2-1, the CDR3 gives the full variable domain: KAGVTQTPRYLIKTRGQQVTLSCSPISGHRSVSWYQQTPGQGLQFLFEYFSETQRNKGNFPGRFSGRQFSNSRSEMNVSTLELGDSALYLCASSSGGPNNEQFFGPGTRLTVL.

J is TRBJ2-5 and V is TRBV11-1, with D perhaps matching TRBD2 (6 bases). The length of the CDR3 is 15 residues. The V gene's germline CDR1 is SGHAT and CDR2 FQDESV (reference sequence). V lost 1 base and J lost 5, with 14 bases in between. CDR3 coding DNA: TGTGCCAGCAGCTTAGGAAGGGAGGAGTGGGAGACCCAGTACTTC. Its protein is CASSLGREEWETQYF.

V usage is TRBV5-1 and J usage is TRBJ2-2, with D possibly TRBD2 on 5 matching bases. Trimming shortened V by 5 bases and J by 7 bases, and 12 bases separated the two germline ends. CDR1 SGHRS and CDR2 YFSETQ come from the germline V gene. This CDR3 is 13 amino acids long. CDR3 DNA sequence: TGCGCCAGCAGAGTCCTCGGAGGCGGGGAGCTGTTTTTT. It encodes CASRVLGGGELFF.

This CDR3 is CASSNIGQPKGGETQYF. The CDR3 nucleotides are TGTGCCAGCAGCAACATAGGACAGCCTAAGGGAGGGGAGACCCAGTACTTC. The chain is built from TRBV28 and TRBJ2-5, with a tentative D call TRBD2 (7 bases). CDR3 length: 17 amino acids. Germline CDR1 is MDHEN and CDR2 is SYDVKM. With 6 bases removed from V and 5 bases from J, the gap between germline ends came to 25 bases.

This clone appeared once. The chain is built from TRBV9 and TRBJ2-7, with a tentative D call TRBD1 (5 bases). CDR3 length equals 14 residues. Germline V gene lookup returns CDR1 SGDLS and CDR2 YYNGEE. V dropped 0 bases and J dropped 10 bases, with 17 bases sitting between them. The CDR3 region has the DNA TGTGCCAGCAGCGTAGCTGGGCAGGGCTATGTACAGTACTTC. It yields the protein CASSVAGQGYVQYF.

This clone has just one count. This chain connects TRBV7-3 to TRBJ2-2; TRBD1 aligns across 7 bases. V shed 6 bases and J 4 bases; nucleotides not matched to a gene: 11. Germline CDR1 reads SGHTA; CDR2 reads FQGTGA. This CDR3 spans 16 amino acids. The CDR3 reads CASSPRGRQLTGELFF. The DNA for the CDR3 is TGTGCCAGCAGTCCGAGGGGGCGTCAACTCACCGGGGAGCTGTTTTTT.

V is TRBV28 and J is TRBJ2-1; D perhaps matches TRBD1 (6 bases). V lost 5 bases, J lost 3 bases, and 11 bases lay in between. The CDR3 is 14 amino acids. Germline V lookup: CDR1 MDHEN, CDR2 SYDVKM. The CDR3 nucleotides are TGTGCCAGCAGTATCCTGACAGGCTACAATGAGCAGTTCTTC. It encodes CASSILTGYNEQFF.

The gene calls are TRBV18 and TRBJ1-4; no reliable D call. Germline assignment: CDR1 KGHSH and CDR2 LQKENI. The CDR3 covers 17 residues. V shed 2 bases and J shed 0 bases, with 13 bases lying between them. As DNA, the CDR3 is TGTGCCAGCTCACCAAATTTACTCGTTGCAACTAATGAAAAACTGTTTTTT. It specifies CASSPNLLVATNEKLFF. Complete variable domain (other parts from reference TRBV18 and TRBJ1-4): NAGVMQNPRHLVRRRGQEARLRCSPMKGHSHVYWYRQLPEEGLKFMVYLQKENIIDESGMPKERFSAEFPKEGPSILRIQQVVRGDSAAYFCASSPNLLVATNEKLFFGSGTQLSVL.

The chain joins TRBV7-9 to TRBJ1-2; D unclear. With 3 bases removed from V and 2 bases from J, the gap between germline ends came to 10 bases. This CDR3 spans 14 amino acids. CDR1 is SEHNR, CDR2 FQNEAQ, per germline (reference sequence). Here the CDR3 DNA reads TGTGCCAGCAGCTTTATGACCGGGAACTATGGCTACACCTTC. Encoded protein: CASSFMTGNYGYTF.

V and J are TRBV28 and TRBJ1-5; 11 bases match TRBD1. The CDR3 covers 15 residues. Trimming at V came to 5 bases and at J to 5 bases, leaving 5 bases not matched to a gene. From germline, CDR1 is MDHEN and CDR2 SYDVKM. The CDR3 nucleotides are TGTGCCAGCAGTGCCCTGGGACAGGGGGATCAGCCCCAGCATTTT. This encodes CASSALGQGDQPQHF.

CDR3 amino acids: CASSVGSSGNTIYF. The CDR3 DNA reads as TGCGCCAGCAGCGTCGGGAGCTCTGGAAACACCATATATTTT. V and J are TRBV5-1 and TRBJ1-3; D unclear. The CDR3 loop spans 14 amino acids. The germline V and J ends were trimmed by 4 bases and 0 bases, with 8 bases remaining between them. Germline V gives CDR1 SGHRS, CDR2 YFSETQ.

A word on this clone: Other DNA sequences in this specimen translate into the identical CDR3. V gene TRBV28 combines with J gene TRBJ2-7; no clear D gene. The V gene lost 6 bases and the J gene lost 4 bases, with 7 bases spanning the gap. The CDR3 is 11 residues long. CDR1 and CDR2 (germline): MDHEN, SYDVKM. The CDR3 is CASSLYYEQYF. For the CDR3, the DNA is TGTGCCAGCAGCCTTTATTACGAGCAGTACTTC.

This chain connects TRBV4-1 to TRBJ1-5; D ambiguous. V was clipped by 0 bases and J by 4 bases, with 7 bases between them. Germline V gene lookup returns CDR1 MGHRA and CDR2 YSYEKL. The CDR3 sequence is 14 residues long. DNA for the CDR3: TGCGCCAGCAGCCAAGAAGAACGGAATCAGCCCCAGCATTTT. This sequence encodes CASSQEERNQPQHF.

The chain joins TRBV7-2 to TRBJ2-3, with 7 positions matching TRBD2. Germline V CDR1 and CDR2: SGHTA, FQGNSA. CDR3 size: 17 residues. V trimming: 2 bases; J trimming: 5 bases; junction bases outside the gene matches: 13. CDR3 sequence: CASSLLGGGPREDTQYF. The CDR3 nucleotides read TGTGCCAGCAGCTTACTGGGGGGAGGGCCTCGGGAAGATACGCAGTATTTT.

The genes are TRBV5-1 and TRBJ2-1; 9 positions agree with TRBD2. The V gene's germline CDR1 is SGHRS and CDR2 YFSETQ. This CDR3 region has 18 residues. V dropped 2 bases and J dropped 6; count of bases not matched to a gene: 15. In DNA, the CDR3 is TGCGCCAGCAGCTTCACCCACATTGGGCTAGCGGGAAGCAATGAGCAGTTCTTC. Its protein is CASSFTHIGLAGSNEQFF. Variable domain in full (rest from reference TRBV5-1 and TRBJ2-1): KAGVTQTPRYLIKTRGQQVTLSCSPISGHRSVSWYQQTPGQGLQFLFEYFSETQRNKGNFPGRFSGRQFSNSRSEMNVSTLELGDSALYLCASSFTHIGLAGSNEQFFGPGTRLTVL.